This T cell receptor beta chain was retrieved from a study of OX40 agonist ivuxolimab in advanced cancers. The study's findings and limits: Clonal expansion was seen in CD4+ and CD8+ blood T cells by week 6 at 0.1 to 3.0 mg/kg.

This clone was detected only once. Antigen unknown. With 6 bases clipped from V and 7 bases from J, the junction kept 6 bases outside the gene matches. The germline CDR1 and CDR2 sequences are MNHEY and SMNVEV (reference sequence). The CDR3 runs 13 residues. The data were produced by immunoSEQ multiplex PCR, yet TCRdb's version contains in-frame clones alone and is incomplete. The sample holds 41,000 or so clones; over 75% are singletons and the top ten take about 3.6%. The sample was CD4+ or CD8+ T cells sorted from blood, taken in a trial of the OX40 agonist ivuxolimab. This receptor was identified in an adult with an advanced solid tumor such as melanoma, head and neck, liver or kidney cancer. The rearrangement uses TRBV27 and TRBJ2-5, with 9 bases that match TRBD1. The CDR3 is CASRRDREGTQYF. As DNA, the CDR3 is TGTGCCAGCAGGAGGGACAGGGAAGGGACCCAGTACTTC.